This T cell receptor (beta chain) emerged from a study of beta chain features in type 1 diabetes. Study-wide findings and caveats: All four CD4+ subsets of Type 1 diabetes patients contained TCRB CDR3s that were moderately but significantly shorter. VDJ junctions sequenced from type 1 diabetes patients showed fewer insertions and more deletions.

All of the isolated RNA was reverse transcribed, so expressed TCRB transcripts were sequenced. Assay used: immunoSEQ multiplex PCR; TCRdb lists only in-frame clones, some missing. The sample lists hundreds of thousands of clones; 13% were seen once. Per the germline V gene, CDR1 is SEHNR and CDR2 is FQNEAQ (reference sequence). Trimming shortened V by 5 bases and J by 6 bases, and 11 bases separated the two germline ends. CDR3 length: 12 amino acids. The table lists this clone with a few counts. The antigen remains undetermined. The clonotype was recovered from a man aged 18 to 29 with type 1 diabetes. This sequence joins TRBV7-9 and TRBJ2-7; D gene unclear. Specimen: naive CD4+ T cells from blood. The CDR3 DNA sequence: TGTGCCAGCAGCAGCCGTGCCTCCGAGCAGTACTTC. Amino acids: CASSSRASEQYF.